Following are 7 T cell receptor beta chains from one sample sequenced in a study of cytomegalovirus exposure and HLA in healthy donors. PCR employed 60 Vbeta and 13 Jbeta primers. The repertoire was sequenced with immunoSEQ multiplex PCR; TCRdb's copy has only in-frame clones and lacks some. Of some 190,000 clones listed, approximately 87% are singletons. The sequencing sample was made of PBMCs. These TCRs come from a man aged 25-45 years in good health and CMV-seronegative.

A note on this clone: The junction shows a germline mismatch at one end, possibly a read error. The sample has other DNA sequences that encode this CDR3 too. The chain is built from TRBV19 and TRBJ1-5; 8 bases match TRBD1. CDR1 and CDR2 from the germline V gene are LNHDA and SQIVND (reference sequence). The CDR3 covers 13 residues. The CDR3 DNA sequence: TGTGCCAAGGACAGGGATGGCAATCAGCCTCAGCATTTT. As protein: CAKDRDGNQPQHF. The full variable domain, its missing parts supplied by reference TRBV19 and TRBJ1-5, is DGGITQSPKYLFRKEGQNVTLSCEQNLNHDAMYWYRQDPGQGLRLIYYSQIVNDFQKGDIAEGYSVSREKKESFPLTVTSAQKNPTAFYLCAKDRDGNQPQHFGDGTRLSIL.

The count of this clone is one. This sequence joins TRBV27 and TRBJ1-5; D unresolved. Trimming left V 2 bases short and J 4 bases short, with 9 bases between. This CDR3 comprises 14 residues. Germline CDR1 and CDR2: MNHEY and SMNVEV (reference sequence). As DNA, the CDR3 is TGTGCCAGCAGTTTAGGTACGGTGAATCAGCCCCAGCATTTT. Translated, it gives CASSLGTVNQPQHF.

In its sample, this clone was seen a few times. V gene TRBV15 combines with J gene TRBJ1-2; TRBD1 aligns across 12 bases. The CDR3 covers 15 residues. Trimming removed 9 bases from V and 4 bases from J; junction bases left unmatched: 9. Looked up from germline, CDR1 is LNHNV and CDR2 is YYDKDF (reference sequence). The CDR3 coding sequence is TGTGCCACTTCAACGGGACAGGGGGCACCCTATGGCTACACCTTC. Amino acids: CATSTGQGAPYGYTF. The whole variable domain, remainder taken from reference TRBV15 and TRBJ1-2, is DAMVIQNPRYQVTQFGKPVTLSCSQTLNHNVMYWYQQKSSQAPKLLFHYYDKDFNNEADTPDNFQSRRPNTSFCFLDIRSPGLGDTAMYLCATSTGQGAPYGYTFGSGTRLTVV.

The chain recombines TRBV7-2 with TRBJ2-7; the match to TRBD1 covers 10 bases. Germline CDR1 and CDR2: SGHTA and FQGNSA. The length of the CDR3 is 16 residues. J lost 0 bases, V lost 3 bases, and 5 bases had no gene match. CDR3 nucleotides: TGTGCCAGCAGCTTTGCCGGGACAGGGGACTCCTACGAGCAGTACTTC. Translating gives CASSFAGTGDSYEQYF.

The rearrangement links TRBV6-4 to TRBJ1-6; D is ambiguous. CDR3 length: 15 residues. In germline, CDR1 is MRHNA, CDR2 SNTAGT. Trimming removed 3 bases at V and 0 bases at J, with 6 bases between. The CDR3 reads CASSELSSYNSPLHF. The CDR3 bases are TGTGCCAGCAGTGAGCTGAGCTCCTATAATTCACCCCTCCACTTT.

The V call is TRBV5-5, the J call TRBJ2-7; the D gene is possibly TRBD1 (5 bases). The CDR3 loop spans 14 amino acids. Trimming removed 6 bases at V and 7 bases at J, with 20 bases between. Germline CDR1 SGHKS, CDR2 YYEKEE (reference sequence). CDR3 DNA sequence: TGTGCCAGCACGATCCTGGACACCACTGGAGAGCAGTACTTC. As protein: CASTILDTTGEQYF.

This clone was detected once. A read error may account for a junction end that differs from germline. The genes are TRBV7-9 and TRBJ2-7; TRBD1 matches at 10 bases. Germline V gives CDR1 SEHNR, CDR2 FQNEAQ (reference sequence). The CDR3 runs 16 residues. The CDR3 region is CSSSLPWTGGRYEQYF. In DNA, the CDR3 is TGTTCCAGCAGCTTACCCTGGACAGGGGGACGCTACGAGCAGTACTTC.